These 2 T cell receptor beta chains share one sample of origin, sequenced in a study of identical twins. TCRdb recomputed calls from the 5' RACE reads with MiXCR, one row per CDR3 protein. The profile shows over 550,000 distinct CDR3 sequences, about 7.1% of them singletons. The same sample was also used in a study of yellow fever vaccine responses in identical twins.

Material for sequencing was PBMCs. These receptors originate from a woman aged 18 to 35 in good health.

This clonotype has more than one count but fewer than ten. CDR3 bases: TGCGCCAGCAGTCGGATTCGGACCCGAGATTTGAATGAGCAGTTCTTC. It is translated as CASSRIRTRDLNEQFF. V gene TRBV5-1 combines with J gene TRBJ2-1; D gene uncertain. Trimming left V 5 bases short and J 7 bases short, with 22 bases between. Looked up from germline, CDR1 is SGHRS and CDR2 is YFSETQ. CDR3 length: 16 amino acids.

This clonotype showed up many times. The V gene is TRBV27, the J gene TRBJ1-5; maybe TRBD1 (6 bases). The germline V and J ends were trimmed by 5 bases and 4 bases, with 12 bases remaining between them. Germline CDR1 MNHEY, CDR2 SMNVEV (reference sequence). There are 14 residues in the CDR3. The CDR3 DNA follows: TGTGCCAGCAGTCTAAGACAGGAGAATCAGCCCCAGCATTTT. Translation gives CASSLRQENQPQHF.